The rows below give T cell receptor beta chains drawn from one sample of a study of T cells in Graves' hyperthyroidism and ophthalmopathy. TCRdb reprocessed the multiplex PCR reads with MiXCR, giving one entry per CDR3 protein. The sample carries some 800,000 distinct CDR3 sequences, 35% to 40% recorded once. The source material was blood. Source of these receptors: a man aged 18 to 29 with Graves' hyperthyroidism. Each CDR3 is given with its conserved first and last residue. The order of the fields is CDR3 protein, CDR3 DNA, clone size, V gene, J gene, D gene. The D gene is left open where the match is weak. Not every row has a clone size; where given, it reads once, few, many or a size class.

CASSPFSRNTIYF	TGCGCCAGCAGCCCGTTTAGCCGAAACACCATATATTTT	few	TRBV4-1	TRBJ1-3	NA
CASRSTGSSYEQYF	TGTGCCAGTAGGAGTACCGGGAGTTCCTACGAGCAGTACTTC	few	TRBV19	TRBJ2-7	NA
CASSLAGTQPQHF	TGTGCCAGCAGTTTAGCGGGAACCCAGCCCCAGCATTTT	many	TRBV12-3/TRBV12-4	TRBJ1-5	NA
CASSLTQEAYEQYF	TGTGCCAGCAGTTTGACCCAGGAAGCCTACGAGCAGTACTTC	NA	TRBV7-9	TRBJ2-7	NA
CASSPPGATEALF	TGTGCCAGCAGCCCCCCGGGTGCAACTGAAGCTCTCTTT	NA	TRBV5-4	TRBJ1-1	NA
CASSEYGDRAYEQYF	TGTGCCAGCAGTGAATACGGGGACAGGGCCTACGAGCAGTACTTC	once	TRBV25-1	TRBJ2-7	TRBD1
CASRQGVDGYTF	TGCGCCAGCAGGCAGGGAGTCGATGGCTACACCTTC	NA	TRBV4-3	TRBJ1-2	NA
CASSADGSSYEQYF	TGTGCCAGCAGCGCTGACGGGAGCTCCTACGAGCAGTACTTC	few	TRBV9	TRBJ2-7	NA
CASTGALNGELFF	TGTGCCAGTACTGGGGCGCTCAACGGGGAGCTGTTTTTT	few	TRBV12-3/TRBV12-4	TRBJ2-2	NA
CATSRDTGPSGETQYF	TGTGCCACCAGCAGAGATACGGGGCCTAGCGGGGAGACCCAGTACTTC	many	TRBV15	TRBJ2-5	TRBD2
CASSKGQADNSPLHF	TGTGCCAGCAGCAAAGGACAGGCTGATAATTCACCCCTCCACTTT	many	TRBV7-9	TRBJ1-6	TRBD1
CASSTGQGRTGELFF	TGTGCCAGCAGCACGGGACAGGGACGCACCGGGGAGCTGTTTTTT	few	TRBV7-3	TRBJ2-2	TRBD1
CATSSTAGVETQYF	TGTGCCACCAGCAGTACAGCGGGAGTAGAGACCCAGTACTTC	many	TRBV15	TRBJ2-5	TRBD2
CASTLLGTGNTGELFF	TGTGCCAGTACCCTGCTGGGGACAGGGAACACCGGGGAGCTGTTTTTT	once	TRBV19	TRBJ2-2	TRBD1
CASSQIGTDYGYTF	TGTGCCAGCAGCCAAATTGGGACAGACTATGGCTACACCTTC	NA	TRBV3-1	TRBJ1-2	TRBD1
CASSLTQYQGSYGYTF	TGTGCCAGCAGCTTGACACAGTATCAGGGATCCTATGGCTACACCTTC	NA	TRBV6-5	TRBJ1-2	NA
CASSYGPRPGGNTIYF	TGTGCCAGCAGTTATGGTCCCAGACCAGGGGGAAACACCATATATTTT	NA	TRBV6-5	TRBJ1-3	NA
CASSLSAGGRNEQYF	TGTGCCAGCAGCTTATCCGCGGGAGGGCGGAACGAGCAGTACTTC	NA	TRBV7-9	TRBJ2-7	TRBD2
CASSIDLLGNYGYTF	TGTGCCAGTAGTATAGATCTGCTCGGGAACTATGGCTACACCTTC	few	TRBV19	TRBJ1-2	NA
CASSFGLPSSYEQYF	TGTGCCAGCAGTTTCGGACTGCCGAGCTCCTACGAGCAGTACTTC	few	TRBV12-3/TRBV12-4	TRBJ2-7	NA
CASSFNGGRSYEQYF	TGTGCCAGCAGCTTCAACGGGGGACGGAGCTACGAGCAGTACTTC	many	TRBV7-2	TRBJ2-7	NA
CASNPLGHTEAFF	TGTGCCAGTAATCCCCTCGGGCACACTGAAGCTTTCTTT	NA	TRBV19	TRBJ1-1	NA
CASSPVDSQETQYF	TGTGCCAGCAGCCCAGTGGACAGCCAAGAGACCCAGTACTTC	many	TRBV7-9	TRBJ2-5	NA
CASSFGGISPLHF	TGTGCCAGCAGCTTCGGAGGGATTTCACCCCTCCACTTT	NA	TRBV3-1	TRBJ1-6	NA
CASSEPGGPQHF	TGTGCCAGCAGCGAGCCCGGTGGGCCCCAGCATTTT	many	TRBV9	TRBJ1-5	NA
CASSVNRGLNTEAFF	TGCGCCAGCAGTGTTAACAGGGGATTAAACACTGAAGCTTTCTTT	few	TRBV10-2	TRBJ1-1	TRBD1
CASSLATGGLTEAFF	TGTGCCAGCAGCTTGGCCACAGGGGGCCTAACTGAAGCTTTCTTT	few	TRBV7-2	TRBJ1-1	TRBD1
CASGGTGSNQPQHF	TGTGCCAGCGGCGGGACAGGGTCTAATCAGCCCCAGCATTTT	NA	TRBV5-6	TRBJ1-5	TRBD1
CASSLREARNQPQHF	TGTGCCAGTAGTTTAAGAGAGGCTCGCAATCAGCCCCAGCATTTT	NA	TRBV19	TRBJ1-5	NA
CAISVTGVNEQYF	TGTGCCATCAGTGTGACAGGGGTCAACGAGCAGTACTTC	many	TRBV10-3	TRBJ2-7	TRBD1
CASSRGLAGGLNVPGELFF	TGTGCCAGTAGTAGGGGACTAGCGGGAGGACTCAATGTTCCCGGGGAGCTGTTTTTT	NA	TRBV19	TRBJ2-2	TRBD2
CASSHTGSQAFF	TGTGCCAGCAGCCATACGGGTTCGCAAGCTTTCTTT	NA	TRBV11-3	TRBJ1-1	NA
CASSQEGVDEQYF	TGTGCCAGCAGCCAAGAAGGAGTCGACGAGCAGTACTTC	NA	TRBV7-2	TRBJ2-7	NA
CASSMGVSYEQYF	TGTGCCAGTAGTATGGGAGTGTCCTACGAGCAGTACTTC	many	TRBV19	TRBJ2-7	NA
CASSPGQGPPEAFF	TGCGCCAGCAGCCCGGGACAGGGACCACCCGAAGCTTTCTTT	few	TRBV5-1	TRBJ1-1	TRBD1
CASSYGFINADNSPLHF	TGTGCCAGCAGTTACGGCTTCATCAACGCGGATAATTCACCCCTCCACTTT	NA	TRBV12-3/TRBV12-4	TRBJ1-6	NA